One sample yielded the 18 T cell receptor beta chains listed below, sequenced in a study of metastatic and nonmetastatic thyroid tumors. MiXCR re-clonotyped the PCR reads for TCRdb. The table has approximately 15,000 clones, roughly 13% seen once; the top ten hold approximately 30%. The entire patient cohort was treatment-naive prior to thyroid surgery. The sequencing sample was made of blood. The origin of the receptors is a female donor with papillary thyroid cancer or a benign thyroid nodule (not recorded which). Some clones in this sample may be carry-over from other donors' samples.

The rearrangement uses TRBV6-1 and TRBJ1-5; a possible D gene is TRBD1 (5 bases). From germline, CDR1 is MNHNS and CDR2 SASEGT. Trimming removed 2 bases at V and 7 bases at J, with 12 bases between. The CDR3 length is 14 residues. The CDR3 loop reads CASSELQGPQPQHF. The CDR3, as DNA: TGTGCCAGCAGTGAATTGCAGGGACCGCAGCCCCAGCATTTT.

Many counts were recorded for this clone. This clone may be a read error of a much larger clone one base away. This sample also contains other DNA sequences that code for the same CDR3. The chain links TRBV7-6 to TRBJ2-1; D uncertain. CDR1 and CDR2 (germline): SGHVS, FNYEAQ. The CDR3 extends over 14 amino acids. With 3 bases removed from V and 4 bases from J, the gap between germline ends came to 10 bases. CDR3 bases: TGTGCCAGCAGCTTCAGCAGCGAATACAATGAGCAGTTCTTC. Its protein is CASSFSSEYNEQFF.

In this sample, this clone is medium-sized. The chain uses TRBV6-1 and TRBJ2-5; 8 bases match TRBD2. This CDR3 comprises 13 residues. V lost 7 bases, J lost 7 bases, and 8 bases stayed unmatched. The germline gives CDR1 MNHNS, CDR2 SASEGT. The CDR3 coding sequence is TGTGCCAGCACGACCAGCCGGGGGGGGACCCAGTACTTC. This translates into CASTTSRGGTQYF.

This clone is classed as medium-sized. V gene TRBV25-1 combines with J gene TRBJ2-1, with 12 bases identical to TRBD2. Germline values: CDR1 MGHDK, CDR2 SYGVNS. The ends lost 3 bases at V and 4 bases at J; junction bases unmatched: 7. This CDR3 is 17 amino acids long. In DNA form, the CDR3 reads TGTGCCAGCAGTGACTCCACTAGCGGGGGGCCTTACAATGAGCAGTTCTTC. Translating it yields CASSDSTSGGPYNEQFF. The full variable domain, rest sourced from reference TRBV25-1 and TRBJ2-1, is EADIYQTPRYLVIGTGKKITLECSQTMGHDKMYWYQQDPGMELHLIHYSYGVNSTEKGDLSSESTVSRIRTEHFPLTLESARPSHTSQYLCASSDSTSGGPYNEQFFGPGTRLTVL.

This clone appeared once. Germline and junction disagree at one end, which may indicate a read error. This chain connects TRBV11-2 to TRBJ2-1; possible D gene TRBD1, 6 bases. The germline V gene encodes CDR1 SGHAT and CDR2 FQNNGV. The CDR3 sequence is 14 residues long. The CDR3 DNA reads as TGTGCCAACAAGGTGGGGGCACAATTAGGTGAGCATTTCTTC. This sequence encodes CANKVGAQLGEHFF.

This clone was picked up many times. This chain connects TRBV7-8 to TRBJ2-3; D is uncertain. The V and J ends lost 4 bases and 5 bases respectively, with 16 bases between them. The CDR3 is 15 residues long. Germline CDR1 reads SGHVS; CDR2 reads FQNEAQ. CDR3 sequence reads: CASSSTLKLQDTQYF. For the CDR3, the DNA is TGTGCCAGCAGCTCAACTCTAAAATTGCAAGATACGCAGTATTTT. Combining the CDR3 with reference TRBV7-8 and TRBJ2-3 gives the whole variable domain GAGVSQSPRYKVAKRGQDVALRCDPISGHVSLFWYQQALGQGPEFLTYFQNEAQLDKSGLPSDRFFAERPEGSVSTLKIQRTQQEDSAVYLCASSSTLKLQDTQYFGPGTRLTVL.

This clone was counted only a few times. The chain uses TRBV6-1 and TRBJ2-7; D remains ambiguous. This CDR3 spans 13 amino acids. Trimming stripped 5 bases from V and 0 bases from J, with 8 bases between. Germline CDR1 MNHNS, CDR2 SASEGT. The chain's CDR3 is CASSRAFSYEQYF. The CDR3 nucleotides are TGTGCCAGCAGTCGGGCCTTCTCCTACGAGCAGTACTTC.

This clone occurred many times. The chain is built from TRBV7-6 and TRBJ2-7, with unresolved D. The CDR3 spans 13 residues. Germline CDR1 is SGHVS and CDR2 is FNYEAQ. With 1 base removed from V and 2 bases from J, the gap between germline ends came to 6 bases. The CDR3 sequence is CASSLGGTYEQYF. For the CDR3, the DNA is TGTGCCAGCAGCTTAGGTGGGACCTACGAGCAGTACTTC.

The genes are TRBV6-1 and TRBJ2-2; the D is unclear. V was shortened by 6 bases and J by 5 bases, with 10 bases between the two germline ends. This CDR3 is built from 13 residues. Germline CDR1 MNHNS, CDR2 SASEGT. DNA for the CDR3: TGTGCCAGCAGCCCCAGAGAAACCGGGGAGCTGTTTTTT. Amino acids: CASSPRETGELFF.

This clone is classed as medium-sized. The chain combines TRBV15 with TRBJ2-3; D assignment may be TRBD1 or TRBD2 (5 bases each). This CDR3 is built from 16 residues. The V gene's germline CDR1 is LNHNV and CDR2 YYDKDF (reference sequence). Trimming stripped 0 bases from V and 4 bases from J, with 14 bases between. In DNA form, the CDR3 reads TGTGCCACCAGCAGAGACGGGGCAGGGAATCCAGATACGCAGTATTTT. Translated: CATSRDGAGNPDTQYF.

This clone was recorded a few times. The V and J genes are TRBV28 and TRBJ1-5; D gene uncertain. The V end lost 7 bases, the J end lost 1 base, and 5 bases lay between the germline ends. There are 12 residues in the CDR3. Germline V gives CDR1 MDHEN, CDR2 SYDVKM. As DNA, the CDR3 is TGTGCCAGCAAGAGGAGCAATCAGCCCCAGCATTTT. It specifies CASKRSNQPQHF.

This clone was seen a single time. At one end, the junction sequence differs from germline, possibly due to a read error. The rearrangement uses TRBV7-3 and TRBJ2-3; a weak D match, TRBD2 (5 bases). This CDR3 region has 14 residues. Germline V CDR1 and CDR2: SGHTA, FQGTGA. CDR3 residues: CASSLGLGTDTQYF. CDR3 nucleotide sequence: TGTGCCAGCAGCTTAGGACTTGGCACAGATACTCAGTATTTT.

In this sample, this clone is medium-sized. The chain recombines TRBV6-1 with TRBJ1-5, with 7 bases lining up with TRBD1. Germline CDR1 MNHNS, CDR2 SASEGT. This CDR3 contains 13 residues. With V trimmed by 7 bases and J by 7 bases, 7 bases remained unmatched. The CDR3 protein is CASNTGANQPQHF. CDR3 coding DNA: TGTGCCAGCAATACAGGGGCCAACCAGCCCCAGCATTTT.

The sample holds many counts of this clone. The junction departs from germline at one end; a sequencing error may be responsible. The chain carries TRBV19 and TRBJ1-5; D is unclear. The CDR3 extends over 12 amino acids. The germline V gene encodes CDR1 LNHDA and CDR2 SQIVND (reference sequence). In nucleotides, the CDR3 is TGTGCCACATCGGCGAGGAATCAGCTCCAGCATTTT. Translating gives CATSARNQLQHF.

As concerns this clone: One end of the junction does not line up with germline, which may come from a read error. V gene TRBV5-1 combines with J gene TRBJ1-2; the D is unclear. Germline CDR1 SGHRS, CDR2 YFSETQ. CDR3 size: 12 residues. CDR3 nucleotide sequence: TGCACCAGCAGATTGGACGGGAAGGGCTACACCTTC. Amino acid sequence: CTSRLDGKGYTF.

The CDR3 DNA is TGTGCCAGCGACCCGGATCCACTCGCTACAGACACCGGGGAGCTGTTTTTT. Amino acids: CASDPDPLATDTGELFF. The chain carries TRBV6-1 and TRBJ2-2; D is unclear. Germline CDR1 MNHNS, CDR2 SASEGT. There are 17 residues in the CDR3. Trimming cost V 8 bases and J 3 bases, with 22 bases left between them.

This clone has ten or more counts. DNA of the CDR3: TGTGCCTGGAGCAGACGGGACCGACCCTATGGCTACACCTTC. Protein: CAWSRRDRPYGYTF. This chain connects TRBV30 to TRBJ1-2, with D possibly matching TRBD1 (5 bases). Per the germline V gene, CDR1 is GTSNPN and CDR2 is SVGIG (reference sequence). The CDR3 is 14 residues long. Trimming removed 3 bases at V and 4 bases at J, with 15 bases between.

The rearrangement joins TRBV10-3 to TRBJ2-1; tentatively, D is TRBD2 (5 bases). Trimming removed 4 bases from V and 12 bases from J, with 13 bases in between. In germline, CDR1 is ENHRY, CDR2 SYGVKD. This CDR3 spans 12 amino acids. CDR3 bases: TGTGCCATCAGTGTGTCGAGGGATGGGCAGTTCTTC. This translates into CAISVSRDGQFF.